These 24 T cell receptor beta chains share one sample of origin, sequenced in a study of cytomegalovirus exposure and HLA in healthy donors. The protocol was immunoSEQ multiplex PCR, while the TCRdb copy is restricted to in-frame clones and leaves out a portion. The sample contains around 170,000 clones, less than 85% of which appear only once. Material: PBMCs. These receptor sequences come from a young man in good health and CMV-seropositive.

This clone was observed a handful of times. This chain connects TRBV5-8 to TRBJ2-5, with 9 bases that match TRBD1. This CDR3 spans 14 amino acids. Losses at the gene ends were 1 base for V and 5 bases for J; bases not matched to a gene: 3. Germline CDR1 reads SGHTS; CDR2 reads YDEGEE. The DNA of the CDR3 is TGTGCCAGCAGCTTGCCTGACAGGGGGGAGACCCAGTACTTC. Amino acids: CASSLPDRGETQYF.

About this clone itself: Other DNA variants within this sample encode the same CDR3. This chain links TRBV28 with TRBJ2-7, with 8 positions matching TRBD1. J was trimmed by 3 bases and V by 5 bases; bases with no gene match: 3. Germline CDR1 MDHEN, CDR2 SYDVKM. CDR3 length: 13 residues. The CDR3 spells CASSAGQGYEQYF. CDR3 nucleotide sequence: TGTGCCAGCAGTGCCGGACAGGGCTACGAGCAGTACTTC.

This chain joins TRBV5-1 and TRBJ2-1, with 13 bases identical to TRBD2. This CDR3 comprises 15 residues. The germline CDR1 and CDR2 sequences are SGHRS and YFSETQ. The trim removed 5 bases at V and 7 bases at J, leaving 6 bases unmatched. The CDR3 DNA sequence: TGCGCCAGCAGGAGAGGGACTAGCGGGAAGAATGAGCAGTTCTTC. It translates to CASRRGTSGKNEQFF. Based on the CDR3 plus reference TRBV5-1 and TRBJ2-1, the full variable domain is KAGVTQTPRYLIKTRGQQVTLSCSPISGHRSVSWYQQTPGQGLQFLFEYFSETQRNKGNFPGRFSGRQFSNSRSEMNVSTLELGDSALYLCASRRGTSGKNEQFFGPGTRLTVL.

CDR3 sequence reads: CASSLYGGGAVEQFF. The CDR3 bases are TGTGCCAGCAGTTTATATGGCGGGGGGGCCGTTGAGCAGTTCTTC. The chain recombines TRBV28 with TRBJ2-1; 9 bases align to TRBD2. This CDR3 region has 15 residues. Germline trimming cut 1 base from V and 9 bases from J; bases unmatched to any gene: 7. Germline CDR1 and CDR2: MDHEN and SYDVKM.

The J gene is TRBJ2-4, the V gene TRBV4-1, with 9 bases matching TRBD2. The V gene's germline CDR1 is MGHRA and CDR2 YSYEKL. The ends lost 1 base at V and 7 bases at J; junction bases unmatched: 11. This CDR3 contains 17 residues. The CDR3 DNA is TGCGCCAGCAGCCAAGTTAATCGGGGCGGGAGGGAGAACATTCAGTACTTC. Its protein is CASSQVNRGGRENIQYF.

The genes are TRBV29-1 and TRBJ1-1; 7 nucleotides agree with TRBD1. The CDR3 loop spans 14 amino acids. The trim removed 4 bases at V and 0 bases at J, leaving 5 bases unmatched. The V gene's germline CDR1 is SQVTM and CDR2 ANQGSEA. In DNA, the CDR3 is TGCAGCGTTGGCGGGACAGAGATGAACACTGAAGCTTTCTTT. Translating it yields CSVGGTEMNTEAFF.

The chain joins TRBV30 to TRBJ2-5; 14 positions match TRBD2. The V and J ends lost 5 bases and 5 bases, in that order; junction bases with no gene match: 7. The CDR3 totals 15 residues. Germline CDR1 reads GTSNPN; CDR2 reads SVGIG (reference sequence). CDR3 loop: CAWGSGLAGAETQYF. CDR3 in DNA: TGTGCCTGGGGTTCGGGACTAGCGGGGGCGGAGACCCAGTACTTC.

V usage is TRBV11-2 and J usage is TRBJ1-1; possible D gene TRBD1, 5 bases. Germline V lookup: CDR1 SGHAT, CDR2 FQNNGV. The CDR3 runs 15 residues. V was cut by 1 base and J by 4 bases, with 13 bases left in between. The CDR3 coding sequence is TGTGCCAGCAGCTTAGGGGGGGGTTTAGTCACTGAAGCTTTCTTT. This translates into CASSLGGGLVTEAFF.

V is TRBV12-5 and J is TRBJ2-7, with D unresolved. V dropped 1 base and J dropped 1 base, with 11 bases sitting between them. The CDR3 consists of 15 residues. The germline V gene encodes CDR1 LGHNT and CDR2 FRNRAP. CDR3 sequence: CASGLGLVPSYEQYF. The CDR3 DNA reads TGTGCTAGTGGTTTGGGTCTAGTCCCATCCTACGAGCAGTACTTC.

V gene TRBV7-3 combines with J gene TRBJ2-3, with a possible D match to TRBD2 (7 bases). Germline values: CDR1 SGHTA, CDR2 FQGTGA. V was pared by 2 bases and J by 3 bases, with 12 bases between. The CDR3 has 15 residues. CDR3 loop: CASSLLGGRTDTQYF. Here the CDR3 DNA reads TGTGCCAGCAGCTTACTGGGGGGGCGGACAGATACGCAGTATTTT. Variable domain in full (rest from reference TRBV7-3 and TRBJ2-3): GAGVSQTPSNKVTEKGKYVELRCDPISGHTALYWYRQSLGQGPEFLIYFQGTGAADDSGLPNDRFFAVRPEGSVSTLKIQRTERGDSAVYLCASSLLGGRTDTQYFGPGTRLTVL.

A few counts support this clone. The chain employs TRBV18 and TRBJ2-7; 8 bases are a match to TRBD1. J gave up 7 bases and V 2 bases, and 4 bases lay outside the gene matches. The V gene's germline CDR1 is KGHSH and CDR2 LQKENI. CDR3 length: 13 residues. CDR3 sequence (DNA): TGTGCCAGCTCACCAAATACAGGGGGGGAGCAGTACTTC. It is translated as CASSPNTGGEQYF.

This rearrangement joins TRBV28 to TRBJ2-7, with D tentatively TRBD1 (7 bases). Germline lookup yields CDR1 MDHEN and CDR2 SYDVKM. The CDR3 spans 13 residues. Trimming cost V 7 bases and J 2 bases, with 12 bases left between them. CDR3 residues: CASKEGQTYEQYF. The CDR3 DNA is TGTGCCAGCAAGGAGGGACAGACCTACGAGCAGTACTTC.

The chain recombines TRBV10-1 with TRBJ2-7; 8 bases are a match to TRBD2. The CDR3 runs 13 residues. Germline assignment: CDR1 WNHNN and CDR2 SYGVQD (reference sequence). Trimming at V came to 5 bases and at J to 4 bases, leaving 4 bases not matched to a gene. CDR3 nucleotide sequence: TGCGCCAGCAGTAAAGCGGGAGAGTACGAGCAGTACTTC. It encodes CASSKAGEYEQYF.

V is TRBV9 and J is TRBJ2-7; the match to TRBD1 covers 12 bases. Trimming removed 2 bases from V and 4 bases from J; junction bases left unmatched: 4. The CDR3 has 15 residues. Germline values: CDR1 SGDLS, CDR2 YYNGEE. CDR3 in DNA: TGTGCCAGCAGCGTGGGACAGGGGGCCCTTTACGAGCAGTACTTC. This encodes CASSVGQGALYEQYF.

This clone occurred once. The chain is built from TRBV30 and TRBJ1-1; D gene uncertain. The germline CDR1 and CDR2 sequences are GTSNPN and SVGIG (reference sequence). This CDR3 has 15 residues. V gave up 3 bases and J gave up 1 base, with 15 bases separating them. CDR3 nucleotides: TGTGCCTGGAGCTCGGCCGCGGGTCCGAACACTGAAGCTTTCTTT. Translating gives CAWSSAAGPNTEAFF. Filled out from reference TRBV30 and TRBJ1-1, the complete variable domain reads SQTIHQWPATLVQPVGSPLSLECTVEGTSNPNLYWYRQAAGRGLQLLFYSVGIGQISSEVPQNLSASRPQDRQFILSSKKLLLSDSGFYLCAWSSAAGPNTEAFFGQGTRLTVV.

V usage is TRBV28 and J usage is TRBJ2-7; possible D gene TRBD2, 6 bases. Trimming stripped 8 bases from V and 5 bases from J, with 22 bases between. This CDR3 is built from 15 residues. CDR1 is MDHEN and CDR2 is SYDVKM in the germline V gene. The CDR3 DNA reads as TGTGCCAGCTTTGACTCCACGGGGGTGGTCCACGAGCAGTACTTC. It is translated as CASFDSTGVVHEQYF.

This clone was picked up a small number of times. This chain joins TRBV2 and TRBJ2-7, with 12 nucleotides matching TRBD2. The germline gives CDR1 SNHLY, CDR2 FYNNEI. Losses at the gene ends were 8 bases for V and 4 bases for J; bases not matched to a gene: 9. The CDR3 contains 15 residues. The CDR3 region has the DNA TGTGCCAGCCAGGAACGGACTAGCGGGAAGTACGAGCAGTACTTC. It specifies CASQERTSGKYEQYF.

CDR3 loop: CASSGPRGGREPQHF. The CDR3 bases are TGTGCCAGCAGTGGCCCAAGGGGGGGCCGGGAGCCCCAGCATTTT. The rearrangement links TRBV6-1 to TRBJ1-5, with D possibly matching TRBD1 (6 bases). CDR1 is MNHNS and CDR2 is SASEGT in the germline V gene. The CDR3 is 15 residues long. Trimming left V 4 bases short and J 8 bases short, with 18 bases between.

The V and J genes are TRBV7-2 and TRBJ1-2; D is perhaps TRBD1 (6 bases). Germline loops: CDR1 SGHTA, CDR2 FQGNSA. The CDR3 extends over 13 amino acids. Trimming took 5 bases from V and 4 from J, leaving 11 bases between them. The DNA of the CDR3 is TGTGCCAGCAGCGCAGGGGCAGGCTATGGCTACACCTTC. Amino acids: CASSAGAGYGYTF.

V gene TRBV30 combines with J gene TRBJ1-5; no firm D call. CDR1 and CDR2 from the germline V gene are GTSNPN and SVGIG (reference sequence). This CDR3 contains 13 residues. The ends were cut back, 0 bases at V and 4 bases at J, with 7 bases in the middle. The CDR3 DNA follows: TGTGCCTGGAGTGTCCAGACAAATCAGCCCCAGCATTTT. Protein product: CAWSVQTNQPQHF.

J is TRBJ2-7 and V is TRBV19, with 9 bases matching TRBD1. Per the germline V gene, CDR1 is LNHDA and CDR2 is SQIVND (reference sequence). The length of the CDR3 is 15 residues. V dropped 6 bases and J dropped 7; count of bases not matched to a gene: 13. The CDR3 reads CASRSGTGKMWEQYF. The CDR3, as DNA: TGTGCCAGTAGGTCCGGGACAGGGAAAATGTGGGAGCAGTACTTC.

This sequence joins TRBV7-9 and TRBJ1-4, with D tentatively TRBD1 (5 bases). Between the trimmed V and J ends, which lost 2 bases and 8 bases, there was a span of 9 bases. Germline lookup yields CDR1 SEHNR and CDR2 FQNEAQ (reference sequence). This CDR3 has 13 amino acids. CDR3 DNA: TGTGCCAGCAGCTTACAAAGGGGAGAAAAACTGTTTTTT. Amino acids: CASSLQRGEKLFF. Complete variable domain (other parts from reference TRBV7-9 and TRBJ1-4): DTGVSQNPRHKITKRGQNVTFRCDPISEHNRLYWYRQTLGQGPEFLTYFQNEAQLEKSRLLSDRFSAERPKGSFSTLEIQRTEQGDSAMYLCASSLQRGEKLFFGSGTQLSVL.

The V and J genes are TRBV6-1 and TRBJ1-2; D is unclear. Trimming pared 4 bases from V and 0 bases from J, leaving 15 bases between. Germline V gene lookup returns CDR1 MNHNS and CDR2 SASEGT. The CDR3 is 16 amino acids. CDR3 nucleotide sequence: TGTGCCAGCAGTGGGGCCGGATGGAAACCTAACTATGGCTACACCTTC. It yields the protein CASSGAGWKPNYGYTF.

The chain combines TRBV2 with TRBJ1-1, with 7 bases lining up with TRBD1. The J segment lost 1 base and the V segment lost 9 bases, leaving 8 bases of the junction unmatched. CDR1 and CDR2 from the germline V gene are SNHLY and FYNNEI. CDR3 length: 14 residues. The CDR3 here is CASIRDSSNTEAFF. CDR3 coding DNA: TGTGCCAGTATCCGGGACAGCTCGAACACTGAAGCTTTCTTT.